The 16 T cell receptor beta chains below all came from one sample that was sequenced in a study of blood T cell repertoires in COVID-19. TCRdb's table, derived via immunoSEQ multiplex PCR, lists solely in-frame clones and lacks some. The sample holds about 250,000 clones, roughly 85% seen once. Input material: PBMCs or T cells enriched from blood (not recorded which). The receptors were gathered from a woman in her 50s with acute COVID-19.

This clone was found a few times. The chain is built from TRBV7-9 and TRBJ1-4; D remains ambiguous. From germline, CDR1 is SEHNR and CDR2 FQNEAQ (reference sequence). V lost 1 base, J lost 7 bases, and 13 bases lay in between. The CDR3 spans 15 residues. CDR3 region: CASSLGSAPSEKLFF. Here the CDR3 DNA reads TGTGCCAGCAGCTTAGGTTCCGCCCCCAGTGAAAAACTGTTTTTT.

V is TRBV7-4 and J is TRBJ2-7; the match to TRBD1 covers 9 bases. The CDR3 extends over 14 amino acids. The trim removed 10 bases at V and 0 bases at J, leaving 7 bases unmatched. Germline V gene lookup returns CDR1 SGHVT and CDR2 SQSDAQ. The CDR3 sequence is CATPGQGHSYEQYF. As DNA, the CDR3 is TGTGCCACTCCGGGACAGGGTCACTCCTACGAGCAGTACTTC. Using reference TRBV7-4 and TRBJ2-7 for the parts outside the CDR3, the full variable domain is GAGVSQSPRYKVAKRGRDVALRCDSISGHVTLYWYRQTLGQGSEVLTYSQSDAQRDKSGRPSGRFSAERPERSVSTLKIQRTEQGDSAVYLCATPGQGHSYEQYFGPGTRLTVT.

The chain uses TRBV19 and TRBJ2-7; the match to TRBD1 covers 8 bases. After removal of 8 bases from V and 6 bases from J, the junction contained 15 bases not matched to a gene. Germline V gives CDR1 LNHDA, CDR2 SQIVND (reference sequence). The CDR3 covers 15 residues. This CDR3 reads CASAPRTGSPFEQYF. The CDR3 DNA follows: TGTGCCAGTGCCCCGCGGACAGGGAGTCCTTTCGAGCAGTACTTC.

The chain recombines TRBV18 with TRBJ2-7; 10 bases match TRBD1. The junction had 4 bases not matched to a gene; V was cut back by 1 base and J by 1 base. This CDR3 has 16 amino acids. The germline V gene has CDR1 KGHSH and CDR2 LQKENI. The CDR3 bases are TGTGCCAGCTCACCACGGGACAGGGGCAAATCCTACGAGCAGTACTTC. Translation gives CASSPRDRGKSYEQYF.

The chain combines TRBV7-9 with TRBJ1-1, with unresolved D. CDR1 and CDR2 from the germline V gene are SEHNR and FQNEAQ (reference sequence). Between the trimmed V and J ends, which lost 5 bases and 0 bases, there was a span of 16 bases. This CDR3 spans 16 amino acids. The CDR3 coding sequence is TGTGCCAGCAGCCCCGGGGAGCTCCTATTGAACACTGAAGCTTTCTTT. Translated, it gives CASSPGELLLNTEAFF.

As regards this clone: Other DNA sequences from this sample encode an identical CDR3 as well. The genes are TRBV5-1 and TRBJ2-3; 12 bases fit TRBD2. In germline, CDR1 is SGHRS, CDR2 YFSETQ. The CDR3 is made up of 15 amino acids. Trimming at V came to 3 bases and at J to 3 bases, leaving 2 bases not matched to a gene. CDR3 in DNA: TGCGCCAGCAGCTCCGGACTAGCGGGGACAGATACGCAGTATTTT. Protein: CASSSGLAGTDTQYF.

The chain uses TRBV27 and TRBJ1-1; 7 bases line up with TRBD1. The CDR3 spans 14 residues. Germline lookup yields CDR1 MNHEY and CDR2 SMNVEV (reference sequence). V lost 10 bases to trimming and J lost 5 bases; unmatched junction nucleotides: 13. Written as DNA, the CDR3 is TGTGCCACCCGCATAAGGGGGCGCGGGACTGAAGCTTTCTTT. It yields the protein CATRIRGRGTEAFF.

The chain uses TRBV6-5 and TRBJ1-1, with 9 bases identical to TRBD1. V lost 10 bases, J lost 4 bases, and 10 bases stayed unmatched. Germline assignment: CDR1 MNHEY and CDR2 SVGAGI. There are 14 residues in the CDR3. The DNA for the CDR3 is TGTGCCACCGACCCCGGGACAGGGCCCACTGAAGCTTTCTTT. Protein product: CATDPGTGPTEAFF.

This clone has more than one count but fewer than ten. CDR3: CASSGRGRDANYGYTF. The CDR3 bases are TGTGCCAGCAGTGGGCGGGGTAGGGATGCTAACTATGGCTACACCTTC. The J gene is TRBJ1-2, the V gene TRBV2; no clear D gene. The CDR3 loop spans 16 amino acids. Germline loops: CDR1 SNHLY, CDR2 FYNNEI. V was pared by 4 bases and J by 0 bases, with 15 bases between.

This chain joins TRBV10-1 and TRBJ2-7; 11 bases match TRBD1. This CDR3 region has 19 residues. Looked up from germline, CDR1 is WNHNN and CDR2 is SYGVQD (reference sequence). The ends lost 6 bases at V and 0 bases at J; junction bases unmatched: 16. CDR3 coding DNA: TGCGCCAGCAGCCTTTTGGGACAGGGGGATCCCCCAAGCTCCTACGAGCAGTACTTC. Amino acids: CASSLLGQGDPPSSYEQYF.

The J gene is TRBJ1-2, the V gene TRBV10-3, with a tentative D call TRBD1 (6 bases). Germline CDR1 is ENHRY and CDR2 is SYGVKD. The CDR3 has 13 amino acids. V was cut by 10 bases and J by 7 bases, with 19 bases left in between. The DNA for the CDR3 is TGTGCCACCAAAATAAGGACAGACTCTGGCTACACCTTC. Protein product: CATKIRTDSGYTF.

The chain couples TRBV28 to TRBJ2-5, with a possible D match to TRBD2 (7 bases). This CDR3 region has 15 residues. Germline V gives CDR1 MDHEN, CDR2 SYDVKM. V was cut by 1 base and J by 2 bases, with 11 bases left in between. CDR3 coding DNA: TGTGCCAGCAGTTTATCGGGGGGCTTTCAAGAGACCCAGTACTTC. Its protein product is CASSLSGGFQETQYF. Based on the CDR3 plus reference TRBV28 and TRBJ2-5, the full variable domain is DVKVTQSSRYLVKRTGEKVFLECVQDMDHENMFWYRQDPGLGLRLIYFSYDVKMKEKGDIPEGYSVSREKKERFSLILESASTNQTSMYLCASSLSGGFQETQYFGPGTRLLVL.

The J gene is TRBJ2-1, the V gene TRBV19; 10 nucleotides align to TRBD1. Trimming removed 3 bases from V and 0 bases from J; junction bases left unmatched: 2. Germline CDR1 LNHDA, CDR2 SQIVND (reference sequence). The CDR3 runs 16 residues. As DNA, the CDR3 is TGTGCCAGTAGTATTTGGACAGGGGGCTCCTACAATGAGCAGTTCTTC. It translates to CASSIWTGGSYNEQFF. Full variable domain (rest looked up from reference TRBV19 and TRBJ2-1): DGGITQSPKYLFRKEGQNVTLSCEQNLNHDAMYWYRQDPGQGLRLIYYSQIVNDFQKGDIAEGYSVSREKKESFPLTVTSAQKNPTAFYLCASSIWTGGSYNEQFFGPGTRLTVL.

The rearrangement joins TRBV7-2 to TRBJ2-5; perhaps TRBD1 as D (5 bases). The CDR3 length is 12 residues. CDR1 SGHTA and CDR2 FQGNSA come from the germline V gene. V shed 5 bases and J shed 3 bases, with 7 bases lying between them. Written as DNA, the CDR3 is TGTGCCAGCAGCCTCAGGGAAGAGACCCAGTACTTC. It encodes CASSLREETQYF.

V usage is TRBV2 and J usage is TRBJ2-3; 7 nucleotides match TRBD2. Looked up from germline, CDR1 is SNHLY and CDR2 is FYNNEI. Germline trimming cut 5 bases from V and 0 bases from J; bases unmatched to any gene: 2. The CDR3 length is 14 residues. The CDR3 bases are TGTGCCAGCAGTCGCGGGGGTAGCACAGATACGCAGTATTTT. Protein sequence: CASSRGGSTDTQYF.

This clone was recorded only once. This chain uses TRBV3-1 (or the pseudogene TRBV3-2) with TRBJ1-2, with D maybe TRBD1 (5 bases). Germline V gene sequence: CDR1 LGHDT, CDR2 YNNKEL (reference sequence). Trimming pared 4 bases from V and 5 bases from J, leaving 17 bases between. CDR3 length equals 15 residues. CDR3 nucleotides: TGTGCCAGCAGCCCTTTCCGGGGGACGCAGTATGGCTACACCTTC. As protein: CASSPFRGTQYGYTF.